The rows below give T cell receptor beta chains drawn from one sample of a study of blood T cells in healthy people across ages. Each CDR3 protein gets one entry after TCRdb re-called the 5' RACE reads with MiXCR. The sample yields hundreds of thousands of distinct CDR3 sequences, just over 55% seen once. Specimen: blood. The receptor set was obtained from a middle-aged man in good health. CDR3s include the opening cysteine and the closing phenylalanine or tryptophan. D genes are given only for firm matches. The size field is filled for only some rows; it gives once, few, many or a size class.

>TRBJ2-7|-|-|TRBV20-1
TGCAGTGCTAGAGATATAAGGGAATACGAGCAGTACTTC
CSARDIREYEQYF
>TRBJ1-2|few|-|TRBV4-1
TGCGCCAGCAGCCAAGAAGTCTACTATGGCTACACCTTC
CASSQEVYYGYTF
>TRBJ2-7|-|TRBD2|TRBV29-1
TGCAGCGTTGACGCTAGCGGGATCTACAATGAGCAGTACTTC
CSVDASGIYNEQYF
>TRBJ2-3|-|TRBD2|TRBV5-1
TGCGCCAGCCTACTAGCGGGGGGCACAGATACGCAGTATTTT
CASLLAGGTDTQYF
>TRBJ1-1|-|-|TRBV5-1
TGCGCCAGCAGCGGGACGGTCGGTACTGAAGCTTTCTTT
CASSGTVGTEAFF
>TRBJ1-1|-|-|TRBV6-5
TGTGCCAGCAGTTACTCCAAAGTGAACACTGAAGCTTTCTTT
CASSYSKVNTEAFF
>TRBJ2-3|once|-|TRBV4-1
TGCGCCAGCAGTCCACCGGCTTCTCCCACAGATACGCAGTATTTT
CASSPPASPTDTQYF
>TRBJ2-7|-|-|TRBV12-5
TGTGCTAGTGGTTTCGGGGGACAGCCCTACGAGCAGTACTTC
CASGFGGQPYEQYF
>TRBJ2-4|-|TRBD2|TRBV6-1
TGTGCCAGCAAATTTGGGGGGGTTGTGGCCAAAAACATTCAGTACTTC
CASKFGGVVAKNIQYF
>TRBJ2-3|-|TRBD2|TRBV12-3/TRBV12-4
TGTGCCAGCAGTTTCACTAGCGGGAGGGAAACTAGGGCAGATACGCAGTATTTT
CASSFTSGRETRADTQYF
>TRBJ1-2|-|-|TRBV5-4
TGTGCCAGCAGCCCTAACCCAAGGGCCAGAAGGGCTAACTATGGCTACACCTTC
CASSPNPRARRANYGYTF
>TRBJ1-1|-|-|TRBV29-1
TGCAGCGTTGACGGTTTGGCAGGGGCAACGAACACTGAAGCTTTCTTT
CSVDGLAGATNTEAFF
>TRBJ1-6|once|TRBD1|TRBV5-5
TGTGCCAGCACCGAAGTCACAGGGGCCCGTCGGGGTTCACCCCTCCACTTT
CASTEVTGARRGSPLHF
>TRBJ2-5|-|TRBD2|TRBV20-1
TGCAGTGCTAGAGATTCGGGACTAGCGTTGAATGAGCAGTACTTC
CSARDSGLALNEQYF
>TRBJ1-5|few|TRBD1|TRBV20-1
TGCAGTGCGCCCGGGACAGGCAATCAGCCCCAGCATTTT
CSAPGTGNQPQHF
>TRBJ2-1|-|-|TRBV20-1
TGCAGTGCTAGAGTGTGGCGAGAGAGGCTCAATGAGCAGTTCTTC
CSARVWRERLNEQFF
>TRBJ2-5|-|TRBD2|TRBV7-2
TGTGCCAGCAGCTTAGTAGGCGGGGGGGGAGGTAGAGAGACCCAGTACTTC
CASSLVGGGGGRETQYF
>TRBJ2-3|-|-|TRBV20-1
TGCAGTGGAGAACTGGGTGTTCCAGATACGCAGTATTTT
CSGELGVPDTQYF
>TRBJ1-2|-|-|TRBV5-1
TGCGCCAGCAGCTTGGCGGCGGGAACCTTCGACTATGGCTACACCTTC
CASSLAAGTFDYGYTF
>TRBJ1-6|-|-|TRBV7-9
TGTGCCAGCAGCTCGGGACATCGTAATTCACCCCTCCACTTT
CASSSGHRNSPLHF
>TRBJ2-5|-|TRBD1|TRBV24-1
TGTGCCACCAGTGATCCAGAAATTACAGGGGACAAAGAGACCCAGTACTTC
CATSDPEITGDKETQYF
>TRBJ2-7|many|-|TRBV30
TGTGCCTGGACCCCCCTTGGCAGCTCCTACGAGCAGTACTTC
CAWTPLGSSYEQYF
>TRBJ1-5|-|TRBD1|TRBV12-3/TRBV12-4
TGTGCCAGCAGGGGGCCGGGACAGGGTTATCAGCCCCAGCATTTT
CASRGPGQGYQPQHF
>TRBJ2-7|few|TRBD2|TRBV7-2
TGTGCCAGCAGCCCCCCGGGACTAGCGGGTGCCGAGCAGTACTTC
CASSPPGLAGAEQYF
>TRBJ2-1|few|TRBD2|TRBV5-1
TGCGCCAGCAGCTTTTCGGCTAGCGGGAGCCTTGAGCAGTTCTTC
CASSFSASGSLEQFF
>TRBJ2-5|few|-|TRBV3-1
TGTGCCAGCAGCCAGCCCCCGGTAGAAGAGACCCAGTACTTC
CASSQPPVEETQYF
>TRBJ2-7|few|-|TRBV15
TGTGCCACCAGCAGAGAGAAGAGGGACGAGCAGTACTTC
CATSREKRDEQYF
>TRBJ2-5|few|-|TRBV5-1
TGCGCCAGCAGCATCGTCCCGGGGACCGCGGAGACCCAGTACTTC
CASSIVPGTAETQYF
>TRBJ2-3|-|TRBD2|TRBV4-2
TGTGCCAGCAGCCAAGGGGGAGGGCCTGCAGATACGCAGTATTTT
CASSQGGGPADTQYF
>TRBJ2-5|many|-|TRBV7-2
TGTGCCAGCAGCTTAGGGACAGACCAAGAGACCCAGTACTTC
CASSLGTDQETQYF
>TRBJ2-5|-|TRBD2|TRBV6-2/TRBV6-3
TGTGCCAGCAGATCTAGCGGGAGAGCCAATGAGCAGTACTTC
CASRSSGRANEQYF
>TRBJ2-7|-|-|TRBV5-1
TGCGCCAGCAGCATTCGGGGGGCGAGCTCCTACAATGAGCAGTACTTC
CASSIRGASSYNEQYF
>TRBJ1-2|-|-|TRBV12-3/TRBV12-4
TGTGCCAGCAGCCCGTGGGGGGCTAACTATGGCTACACCTTC
CASSPWGANYGYTF
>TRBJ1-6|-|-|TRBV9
TGTGCCAGCAGCCCCAACGGGGCTGGGAATTCACCCCTCCACTTT
CASSPNGAGNSPLHF
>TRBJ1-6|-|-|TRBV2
TGTGCCAGCAGCAGAGATGTGACAGACATCTCCCTCCACTTT
CASSRDVTDISLHF
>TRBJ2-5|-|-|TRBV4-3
TGCGCCAGCAGCCAAGGACACGGGATCGGAGAGACCCAGTACTTC
CASSQGHGIGETQYF
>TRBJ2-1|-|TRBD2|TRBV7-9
TGTGCCAGCCTGACCGGGACTAGGGCATATGAGCAGTTCTTC
CASLTGTRAYEQFF
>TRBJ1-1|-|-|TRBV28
TGTGCCAGCAGTTTAGTTCTGTTAGAAGGAGCTTTCTTT
CASSLVLLEGAFF
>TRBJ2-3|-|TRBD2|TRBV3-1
TGTGCCAGCAGCCAAGGGGGACTAGCGGGAGATACGCAGTATTTT
CASSQGGLAGDTQYF
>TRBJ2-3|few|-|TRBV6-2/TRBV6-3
TGTGCCAGCACCCCGGTCGGGGTTGCCACCCCACGCACAGATACGCAGTATTTT
CASTPVGVATPRTDTQYF